The 8 T cell receptor beta chains listed next were all sequenced from one sample in a study of CD4+ T cells in melanoma. Here immunoSEQ multiplex PCR was the method, and the copy in TCRdb shows in-frame clones only, minus some. Among over 130,000 clones, about 90% were seen once, and the ten largest hold more than 1.5%. These receptor sequences come from a human donor with melanoma.

The V call is TRBV5-1, the J call TRBJ2-5; 11 bases are shared with TRBD2. Germline-derived CDR1 and CDR2 are SGHRS and YFSETQ. The V gene end was trimmed by 0 bases and the J gene end by 1 base; junction bases not matched to a gene: 2. The CDR3 runs 16 residues. The CDR3 DNA is TGCGCCAGCAGCTTGGTAGGGACTAGCGGCCAAGAGACCCAGTACTTC. Protein product: CASSLVGTSGQETQYF.

This chain connects TRBV15 to TRBJ1-4; 10 nucleotides line up with TRBD1. V was pared by 3 bases and J by 8 bases, with 3 bases of the junction left unmatched. CDR3 length: 14 amino acids. CDR1 is LNHNV, CDR2 YYDKDF, per germline (reference sequence). Written as DNA, the CDR3 is TGTGCCACCAGCAGGGACAGGGGGAGCGAAAAACTGTTTTTT. This translates into CATSRDRGSEKLFF. The whole variable domain, remainder taken from reference TRBV15 and TRBJ1-4, is DAMVIQNPRYQVTQFGKPVTLSCSQTLNHNVMYWYQQKSSQAPKLLFHYYDKDFNNEADTPDNFQSRRPNTSFCFLDIRSPGLGDTAMYLCATSRDRGSEKLFFGSGTQLSVL.

The chain uses TRBV5-1 and TRBJ2-1; D might be TRBD1 (6 bases). The CDR3 totals 16 residues. Trimming took off 0 bases at V and 2 bases at J, with 12 bases between the two ends. Germline V gene data show CDR1 as SGHRS and CDR2 as YFSETQ. DNA for the CDR3: TGCGCCAGCAGCTTGGAGGGGGTGCAAGCCTACAATGAGCAGTTCTTC. It yields the protein CASSLEGVQAYNEQFF.

As concerns this clone: Other DNA sequences from this sample encode an identical CDR3 as well. The chain is built from TRBV5-1 and TRBJ2-5, with a possible D match to TRBD2 (5 bases). This CDR3 is built from 13 residues. Trimming took 2 bases from V and 1 from J, leaving 6 bases between them. Germline lookup yields CDR1 SGHRS and CDR2 YFSETQ. The CDR3 region is CASSLEGQETQYF. The CDR3, as DNA: TGCGCCAGCAGCTTAGAGGGCCAAGAGACCCAGTACTTC.

The chain employs TRBV7-9 and TRBJ1-6, with 8 bases fitting TRBD1. The CDR3 consists of 15 residues. V shed 5 bases, J shed 6 bases, and the junction held 6 bases outside the gene matches. Germline V CDR1 and CDR2: SEHNR, FQNEAQ (reference sequence). CDR3: CASSIGDRSNSPLHF. CDR3 sequence (DNA): TGTGCCAGCAGCATCGGGGACAGGAGTAATTCACCCCTCCACTTT.

This clone was counted only a few times. The chain couples TRBV18 to TRBJ2-2, with D possibly matching TRBD1 (6 bases). Germline V gene lookup returns CDR1 KGHSH and CDR2 LQKENI. V dropped 1 base and J dropped 4 bases, with 13 bases sitting between them. The CDR3 consists of 16 residues. The CDR3 DNA sequence: TGTGCCAGCTCACCACGGGCCCAGGGGCCCACCGGGGAGCTGTTTTTT. It translates to CASSPRAQGPTGELFF.

Written as DNA, the CDR3 is TGTGCCAGCAGCTTTCAGGGAAACGTCCCTTCAGATACGCAGTATTTT. Encoded protein: CASSFQGNVPSDTQYF. The gene calls are TRBV11-2 and TRBJ2-3; a weak D match, TRBD1 (5 bases). The V gene lost 3 bases and the J gene lost 4 bases, with 17 bases spanning the gap. The V gene's germline CDR1 is SGHAT and CDR2 FQNNGV. The CDR3 runs to 16 residues.

The V gene is TRBV9, the J gene TRBJ2-1; D unresolved. Germline V gives CDR1 SGDLS, CDR2 YYNGEE. CDR3 size: 15 residues. The germline V and J ends were trimmed by 0 bases and 0 bases, with 7 bases remaining between them. The CDR3 nucleotides read TGTGCCAGCAGCGTAGTACTGGGCTCCTACAATGAGCAGTTCTTC. This translates into CASSVVLGSYNEQFF.